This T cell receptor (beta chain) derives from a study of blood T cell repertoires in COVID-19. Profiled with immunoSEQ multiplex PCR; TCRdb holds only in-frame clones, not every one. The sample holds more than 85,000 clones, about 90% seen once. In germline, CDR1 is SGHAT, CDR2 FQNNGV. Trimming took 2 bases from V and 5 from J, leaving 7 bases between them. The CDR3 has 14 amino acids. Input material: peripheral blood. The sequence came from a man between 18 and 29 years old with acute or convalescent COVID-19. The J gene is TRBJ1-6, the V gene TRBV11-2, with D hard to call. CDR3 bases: TGTGCCAGCAGCTTACTTCGGGATAATTCACCCCTCCACTTT. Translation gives CASSLLRDNSPLHF.